The T cell receptor beta chain under discussion was sequenced for a study of OX40 agonist ivuxolimab in advanced cancers. Study-level information: Prior checkpoint blockade (anti-PD-1, anti-PD-L1 or anti-CTLA-4) was permitted; about 40% had it.

Remarks on this clone: Antigen specificity is unknown.

The V and J ends lost 7 bases and 4 bases respectively, with 10 bases between them. This CDR3 is 11 amino acids long. The germline CDR1 and CDR2 sequences are GTSNPN and SVGIG (reference sequence). Study-level findings and limits: Among some nonresponders, normalized T-cell clonal expansion was also low.

The repertoire was sequenced with immunoSEQ multiplex PCR; TCRdb's copy has only in-frame clones and lacks some. The data show 100,000 to 130,000 clones, around 93% seen once. This material consisted of CD4+ or CD8+ T cells sorted from blood, taken in a trial of the OX40 agonist ivuxolimab. J is TRBJ1-1 and V is TRBV30; no clear D gene. This clonotype was sampled from an adult with an advanced solid tumor such as melanoma, head and neck, liver or kidney cancer. The CDR3 DNA reads as TGTGCCTCAGAAATCCTCACTGAAGCTTTCTTT. It encodes CASEILTEAFF.